This T cell receptor beta chain was obtained from a study of T cells after yellow fever vaccination. This clonotype came up once. Using its own MiXCR run on the 5' RACE reads, TCRdb lists one record per CDR3 protein. The repertoire holds approximately 450,000 distinct CDR3 sequences, with over 15% as singletons. This CDR3 spans 15 amino acids. V was clipped by 3 bases and J by 3 bases; unmatched bases: 8. Germline CDR1 is DFQATT and CDR2 is SNEGSKA (reference sequence). The sample in question was PBMCs, obtained before the yellow fever booster vaccination. This chain joins TRBV20-1 and TRBJ1-1; 9 nucleotides line up with TRBD1. This sequence was found in a man aged 18 to 35 who received the YFV17D yellow fever vaccine. The CDR3 DNA is TGCAGTGCTAGCGCGCCGGGACAGGGATACACTGAAGCTTTCTTT. It encodes CSASAPGQGYTEAFF.